Below are 19 T cell receptor beta chains sequenced from a single sample in a study of blood T cell repertoires in COVID-19. The method was immunoSEQ multiplex PCR; TCRdb's version includes in-frame clones alone and lacks a portion of them. This table has about 210,000 clones, around 84% appearing once. Source material: peripheral blood. All receptors derive from a woman of 80 years or more with COVID-19, enrolled during active disease.

The CDR3 spells CATSDYRGTGELFF. The CDR3 DNA follows: TGTGCCACCAGTGACTACAGGGGAACCGGGGAGCTGTTTTTT. The V call is TRBV24-1, the J call TRBJ2-2; 7 positions agree with TRBD1. V dropped 4 bases and J dropped 5; count of bases not matched to a gene: 3. The CDR3 has 14 amino acids. Germline CDR1 is KGHDR and CDR2 is SFDVKD.

The gene calls are TRBV11-2 and TRBJ2-1; TRBD2 agrees at 10 bases. The length of the CDR3 is 16 residues. V was pared by 1 base and J by 4 bases, with 4 bases of the junction left unmatched. Germline lookup yields CDR1 SGHAT and CDR2 FQNNGV. CDR3 nucleotides: TGTGCCAGCAGCTTAGGGGGGGGACTAGCGTACAATGAGCAGTTCTTC. It specifies CASSLGGGLAYNEQFF. Full variable domain (outside the CDR3, taken from reference TRBV11-2 and TRBJ2-1): EAGVAQSPRYKIIEKRQSVAFWCNPISGHATLYWYQQILGQGPKLLIQFQNNGVVDDSQLPKDRFSAERLKGVDSTLKIQPAKLEDSAVYLCASSLGGGLAYNEQFFGPGTRLTVL.

This sequence joins TRBV10-1 and TRBJ2-2; 12 bases align to TRBD2. Germline values: CDR1 WNHNN, CDR2 SYGVQD (reference sequence). The V segment lost 4 bases and the J segment 3 bases; nucleotides outside the gene matches: 6. The CDR3 consists of 17 residues. The CDR3 region is CASSALAGGPDTGELFF. The CDR3 DNA sequence: TGCGCCAGCAGTGCCCTAGCGGGGGGGCCGGACACCGGGGAGCTGTTTTTT.

This clone was found a few times. The chain links TRBV2 to TRBJ1-5, with D hard to call. Deletions cut 7 bases from V and 5 bases from J, with 15 bases between. CDR3 length: 14 residues. The V gene's germline CDR1 is SNHLY and CDR2 FYNNEI. CDR3 residues: CASILGRGYQPQHF. Here the CDR3 DNA reads TGTGCCAGCATCTTAGGTCGAGGCTATCAGCCCCAGCATTTT.

The rearrangement uses TRBV24-1 and TRBJ2-1; 12 nucleotides match TRBD1. CDR3 length: 15 amino acids. Trimming took 5 bases from V and 10 from J; bases not matched to a gene: 8. Germline V CDR1 and CDR2: KGHDR, SFDVKD. The CDR3 DNA follows: TGTGCCACCAGTGCCAAGGGACAGGGGGCAGGGGAGCAGTTCTTC. Its translation is CATSAKGQGAGEQFF.

V usage is TRBV3-1 (or the pseudogene TRBV3-2) and J usage is TRBJ1-6; no reliable D call. The CDR3 runs 16 residues. CDR1 and CDR2 (germline): LGHDT, YNNKEL (reference sequence). Trimming pared 4 bases from V and 6 bases from J, leaving 16 bases between. The CDR3 spells CASSPSRGTLNSPLHF. The CDR3 DNA sequence: TGTGCCAGCAGCCCAAGTCGAGGTACCCTTAATTCACCCCTCCACTTT.

This clone was seen more than once but under ten times. The V and J genes are TRBV19 and TRBJ1-2; a weak D match, TRBD1 (5 bases). The ends were cut back, 6 bases at V and 2 bases at J, with 16 bases in the middle. The CDR3 is 15 amino acids. Germline CDR1 reads LNHDA; CDR2 reads SQIVND (reference sequence). CDR3 region: CASSSSGLRNYGYTF. CDR3 sequence (DNA): TGTGCCAGTAGCTCGTCGGGACTGCGAAACTATGGCTACACCTTC. The variable domain in full, completed from reference TRBV19 and TRBJ1-2, reads DGGITQSPKYLFRKEGQNVTLSCEQNLNHDAMYWYRQDPGQGLRLIYYSQIVNDFQKGDIAEGYSVSREKKESFPLTVTSAQKNPTAFYLCASSSSGLRNYGYTFGSGTRLTVV.

This clone was seen more than once but under ten times. This chain uses TRBV28 with TRBJ1-1; D unclear. Trimming removed 8 bases from V and 0 bases from J, with 16 bases in between. This CDR3 contains 15 residues. From germline, CDR1 is MDHEN and CDR2 SYDVKM. This CDR3 is CASHAPSIMNTEAFF. The CDR3 DNA reads TGTGCCAGCCATGCCCCGTCTATCATGAACACTGAAGCTTTCTTT.

V and J are TRBV11-3 and TRBJ2-1; tentative D call: TRBD2 (5 bases). Germline V CDR1 and CDR2: SGHNT, YENEEA. Trimming shortened V by 1 base and J by 5 bases, and 9 bases separated the two germline ends. The CDR3 is 14 residues long. In DNA form, the CDR3 reads TGTGCCAGCAGCTTAGGAGCGGAGGACAATGAGCAGTTCTTC. This translates into CASSLGAEDNEQFF.

The chain joins TRBV6-5 to TRBJ1-2, with TRBD1 matching 10 bases. Germline V gene data show CDR1 as MNHEY and CDR2 as SVGAGI. CDR3 size: 12 residues. V lost 5 bases to trimming and J lost 8 bases; unmatched junction nucleotides: 2. In nucleotides, the CDR3 is TGTGCCAGCAGTCAGACAGGGGGCGGCTACACCTTC. It translates to CASSQTGGGYTF.

The J gene is TRBJ2-1, the V gene TRBV6-6; D is possibly TRBD1 (5 bases). Trimming removed 0 bases from V and 12 bases from J, with 12 bases in between. The CDR3 has 13 residues. Germline V CDR1 and CDR2: MNHNY, SVGAGI (reference sequence). CDR3 residues: CASSYSSGYGQFF. The CDR3 bases are TGTGCCAGCAGTTACTCTTCAGGGTACGGGCAGTTCTTC.

The CDR3 DNA reads TGTGCCAGCAGCTACAGGGTGCAATATGGCTACACCTTC. It codes for CASSYRVQYGYTF. This chain uses TRBV7-2 with TRBJ1-2, with D maybe TRBD1 (6 bases). Germline V lookup: CDR1 SGHTA, CDR2 FQGNSA. This CDR3 is built from 13 residues. V was trimmed by 4 bases and J by 5 bases, leaving 11 bases between them.

J is TRBJ1-5 and V is TRBV18, with 10 bases that match TRBD1. From germline, CDR1 is KGHSH and CDR2 LQKENI. This CDR3 is built from 15 residues. With 6 bases clipped from V and 5 bases from J, the junction kept 7 bases outside the gene matches. The CDR3, as DNA: TGTGCCAGCTCCAGAATGACAGGGGGCGATCAGCCCCAGCATTTT. It yields the protein CASSRMTGGDQPQHF.

V is TRBV2 and J is TRBJ1-4; D is possibly TRBD1 (6 bases). The CDR3 has 13 residues. Trimming removed 6 bases from V and 5 bases from J, with 10 bases in between. Germline V CDR1 and CDR2: SNHLY, FYNNEI. The CDR3 reads CASRQGLNEKLFF. CDR3 coding DNA: TGTGCCAGCAGACAGGGATTGAATGAAAAACTGTTTTTT.

The chain links TRBV28 to TRBJ1-2; TRBD1 aligns across 8 bases. Per germline, CDR1 MDHEN and CDR2 SYDVKM. The V segment lost 4 bases and the J segment 0 bases; nucleotides outside the gene matches: 13. This CDR3 region has 18 residues. The CDR3 region has the DNA TGTGCCAGCAGTTATAGGGACAGGTTCGCCACTTCTAACTATGGCTACACCTTC. Translating gives CASSYRDRFATSNYGYTF.

The chain combines TRBV28 with TRBJ1-5, with a possible D match to TRBD1 (5 bases). The ends were cut back, 8 bases at V and 7 bases at J, with 12 bases in the middle. Germline-derived CDR1 and CDR2 are MDHEN and SYDVKM. The CDR3 runs 12 residues. CDR3 in amino acids: CASRRGGQPQHF. The CDR3 DNA follows: TGTGCCAGCCGGCGCGGGGGGCAGCCCCAGCATTTT.

The chain carries TRBV19 and TRBJ1-3; the D gene is possibly TRBD1 (6 bases). V dropped 5 bases and J dropped 0 bases, with 32 bases sitting between them. Germline-derived CDR1 and CDR2 are LNHDA and SQIVND (reference sequence). The CDR3 loop spans 22 amino acids. The CDR3 here is CASSLLGLGKRQADSSGNTIYF. The CDR3 DNA reads TGTGCCAGTAGTCTTCTGGGCCTGGGGAAACGGCAAGCGGACAGCTCTGGAAACACCATATATTTT. The whole variable domain, filled in from reference TRBV19 and TRBJ1-3, reads DGGITQSPKYLFRKEGQNVTLSCEQNLNHDAMYWYRQDPGQGLRLIYYSQIVNDFQKGDIAEGYSVSREKKESFPLTVTSAQKNPTAFYLCASSLLGLGKRQADSSGNTIYFGEGSWLTVV.

The chain combines TRBV7-2 with TRBJ2-7, with 10 bases aligning to TRBD2. The V segment lost 6 bases and the J segment 0 bases; nucleotides outside the gene matches: 5. The CDR3 runs to 15 residues. Germline CDR1 and CDR2: SGHTA and FQGNSA. The CDR3 here is CASRVAGGSSYEQYF. The CDR3 coding sequence is TGTGCCAGCAGAGTAGCGGGGGGAAGCTCCTACGAGCAGTACTTC.

This rearrangement joins TRBV5-6 to TRBJ2-7, with D tentatively TRBD2 (5 bases). V was trimmed by 0 bases and J by 2 bases, leaving 18 bases between them. Germline V gene lookup returns CDR1 SGHDT and CDR2 YYEEEE. This CDR3 is 17 amino acids long. This CDR3 reads CASSLAGSASGTYEQYF. In DNA, the CDR3 is TGTGCCAGCAGCTTGGCAGGCAGCGCCTCCGGGACCTACGAGCAGTACTTC.